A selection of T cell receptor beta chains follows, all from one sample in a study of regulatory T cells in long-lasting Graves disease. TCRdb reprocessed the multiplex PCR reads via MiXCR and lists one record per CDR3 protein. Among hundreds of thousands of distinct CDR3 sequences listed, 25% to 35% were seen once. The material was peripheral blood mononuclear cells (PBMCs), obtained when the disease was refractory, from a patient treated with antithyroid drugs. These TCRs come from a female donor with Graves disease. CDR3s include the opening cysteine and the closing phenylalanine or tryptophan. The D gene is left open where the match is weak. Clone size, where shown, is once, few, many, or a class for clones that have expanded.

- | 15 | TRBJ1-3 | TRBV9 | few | TGTGCCAGCAGCGTAACGTCGGGGACTGGAAACACCATATATTTT | CASSVTSGTGNTIYF
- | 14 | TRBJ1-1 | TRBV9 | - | TGTGCCAGCACCCAACTCCGGGACGCACAAGAGGCTTTCTTT | CASTQLRDAQEAFF
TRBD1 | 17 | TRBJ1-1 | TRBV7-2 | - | TGTGCCAGCAGCTTACACGGGCAGGGGGCGTCGAACACTGAAGCTTTCTTT | CASSLHGQGASNTEAFF
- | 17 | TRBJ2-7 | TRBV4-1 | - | TGCGCCAGCAGCCAAGCGGCTAACACCCACAATTCCTACGAGCAGTACTTC | CASSQAANTHNSYEQYF
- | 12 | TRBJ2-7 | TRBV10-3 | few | TGTGCCGCCGGAACAGGTTCCTACGAGCAGTACTTC | CAAGTGSYEQYF
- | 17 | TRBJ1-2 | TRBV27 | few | TGTGCCAGCAGTTTAAACCCCTCGGGGCTACCGAACTATGGCTACACCTTC | CASSLNPSGLPNYGYTF
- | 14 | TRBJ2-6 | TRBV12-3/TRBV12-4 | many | TGTGCCAGCAGTTTCTCGGTCGGGGCCAACGTCCTGACTTTC | CASSFSVGANVLTF
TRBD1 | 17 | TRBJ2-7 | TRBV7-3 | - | TGTGCCAGCAGCTTACCACCCGACAGGGTTTCATTATACGAGCAGTACTTC | CASSLPPDRVSLYEQYF
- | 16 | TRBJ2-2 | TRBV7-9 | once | TGTGCCAGCAGCCGTACCCGGGACTTCAACACCGGGGAGCTGTTTTTT | CASSRTRDFNTGELFF
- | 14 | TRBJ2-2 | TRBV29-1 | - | TGCAGCGTTGCGACAGCCACAAGCACCGGGGAGCTGTTTTTT | CSVATATSTGELFF
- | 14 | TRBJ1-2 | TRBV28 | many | TGTGCCAGCAGTCCCCTGGAAATATCTTATGGCTACACCTTC | CASSPLEISYGYTF
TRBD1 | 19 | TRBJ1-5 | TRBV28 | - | TGTGCCAGCAGTGGTGGACAGGGGGATGAAACCTATAGCAATCAGCCCCAGCATTTT | CASSGGQGDETYSNQPQHF
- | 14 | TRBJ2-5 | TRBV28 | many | TGTGCCAGCAGTACCCCGGGAGTTTCGGAGACCCAGTACTTC | CASSTPGVSETQYF
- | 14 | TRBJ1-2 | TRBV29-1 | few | TGCAGCGTTGACCCCCCGCTCTTAAACTATGGCTACACCTTC | CSVDPPLLNYGYTF
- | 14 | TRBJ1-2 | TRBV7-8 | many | TGTGCCAGCAGCTTAGGACACGCGAACTATGGCTACACCTTC | CASSLGHANYGYTF
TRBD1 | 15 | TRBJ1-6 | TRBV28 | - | TGTGCCAGCAGCCGAGGGACAGGGGGCGAATCACCCCTCCACTTT | CASSRGTGGESPLHF
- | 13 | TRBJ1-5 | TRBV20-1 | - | TGCAGTGCTAGTCGGCCGAACAATCAGCCCCAGCATTTT | CSASRPNNQPQHF
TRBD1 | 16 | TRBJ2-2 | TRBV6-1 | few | TGTGCCAGCAGTCCCCGGACAGGGGGCTACACCGGGGAGCTGTTTTTT | CASSPRTGGYTGELFF
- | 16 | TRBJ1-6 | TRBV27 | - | TGTGCCAGCAGTTTACGAAGACAGGACTATAATTCACCCCTCCACTTT | CASSLRRQDYNSPLHF
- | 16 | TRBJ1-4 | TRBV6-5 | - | TGTGCCAGCAGTTACCGGGGGGCAGCAACTAATGAAAAACTGTTTTTT | CASSYRGAATNEKLFF
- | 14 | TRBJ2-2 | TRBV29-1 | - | TGCAGCGCCGAGGGAGGATCTGGCGCCGGGGAGCTGTTTTTT | CSAEGGSGAGELFF
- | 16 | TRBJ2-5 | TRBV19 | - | TGTGCCAGTAGTAATGTGCCGGCGGCCGGTCAAGAGACCCAGTACTTC | CASSNVPAAGQETQYF
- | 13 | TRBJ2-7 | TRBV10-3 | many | TGTGCCATCAGTGAAGCCGGGCACTACGAGCAGTACTTC | CAISEAGHYEQYF
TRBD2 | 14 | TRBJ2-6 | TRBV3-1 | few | TGTGCCAGCAACGGGAGGCGGGGGGCCAACGTCCTGACTTTC | CASNGRRGANVLTF
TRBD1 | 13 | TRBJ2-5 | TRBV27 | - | TGTGCCAGCAGACTTGACAGGGGGGAGACCCAGTACTTC | CASRLDRGETQYF
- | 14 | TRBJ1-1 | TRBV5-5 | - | TGTGCCAGCAGCTTGTGGACGGACTCCACTGAAGCTTTCTTT | CASSLWTDSTEAFF
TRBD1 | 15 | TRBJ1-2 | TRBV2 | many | TGTGCCAGCAGTGAAGGGGGAGGACAGGGAGGTGGCTACACCTTC | CASSEGGGQGGGYTF
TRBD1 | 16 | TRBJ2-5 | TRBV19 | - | TGTGCCAGTAGTGTCGGGACAGCCAGAATCCAAGAGACCCAGTACTTC | CASSVGTARIQETQYF
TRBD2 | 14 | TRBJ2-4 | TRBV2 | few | TGTGCCAGCAGTGGACTAGCGGGAACTAACATTCAGTACTTC | CASSGLAGTNIQYF
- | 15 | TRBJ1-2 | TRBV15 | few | TGTGCCACCAGCAGAGGAGCCCGCAGGTTGGGGGGCTACACCTTC | CATSRGARRLGGYTF
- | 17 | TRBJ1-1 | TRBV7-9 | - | TGTGCCAGCAGCCCGAGCGGGGGGGTGGCAGCTGGGACTGAAGCTTTCTTT | CASSPSGGVAAGTEAFF
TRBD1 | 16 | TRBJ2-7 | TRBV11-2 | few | TGTGCCAGCAGCGCTAGGGGGCCGGGGCTCTCCTACGAGCAGTACTTC | CASSARGPGLSYEQYF
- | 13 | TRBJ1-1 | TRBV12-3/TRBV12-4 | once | TGTGCCAGCAGTTTAAGGGGGGGTCTAGGAGCTTTCTTT | CASSLRGGLGAFF
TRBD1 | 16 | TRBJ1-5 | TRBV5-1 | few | TGCGCCAGCAGCCCCGTCCCGGGACAGGGTTATCAGCCCCAGCATTTT | CASSPVPGQGYQPQHF
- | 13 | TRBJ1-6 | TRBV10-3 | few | TGTGCCATCAGTGATCCGGACGGGGGCACCCTCCACTTT | CAISDPDGGTLHF
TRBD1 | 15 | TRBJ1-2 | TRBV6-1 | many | TGTGCCAGCAGACAACAGGGGGCTGCTAACTATGGCTACACCTTC | CASRQQGAANYGYTF
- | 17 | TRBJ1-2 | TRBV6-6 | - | TGTGCCAGCAGTTACTCGATGGTTCAGGGCGGGCGGTCTGGCCACACCTTC | CASSYSMVQGGRSGHTF